These T cell receptor beta chains were read from a single sample in a study of regulatory T cells in long-lasting Graves disease. TCRdb ran MiXCR on the multiplex PCR reads and lists one entry per CDR3 protein. The table records 380,000 or so distinct CDR3 sequences, roughly 17% of them present only once. The same specimen was also included in a second study, on T cells in Graves' hyperthyroidism and ophthalmopathy.

Here the sequenced sample was peripheral blood mononuclear cells (PBMCs), taken at new diagnosis, from a patient treated with antithyroid drugs. These receptors originate from a woman younger than 30 with Graves disease. Both conserved end residues are part of each CDR3. D genes are given only for firm matches. The size entry is marked missing in some rows and otherwise reads once, few, many or a size class.

>TRBV20-1|TRBD1|NA|TRBJ2-7
TGCAGTGCTAGAGACGGGACAGGCCCCTACGAGCAGTACTTC
CSARDGTGPYEQYF
>TRBV20-1|TRBD2|NA|TRBJ2-5
TGCAGTGCGCTTAGCGGGGGAGGAGAGACCCAGTACTTC
CSALSGGGETQYF
>TRBV27|NA|few|TRBJ1-2
TGTGCCAGCAGTTTATCGCCCGGGAAAGGCTATGGCTACACCTTC
CASSLSPGKGYGYTF
>TRBV9|NA|many|TRBJ1-1
TGTGCCAGCAGCGTACTCAGCATGAACACTGAAGCTTTCTTT
CASSVLSMNTEAFF
>TRBV9|NA|NA|TRBJ2-3
TGTGCCAGCAGCGCCGGGGGAGGAGATACGCAGTATTTT
CASSAGGGDTQYF
>TRBV2|NA|many|TRBJ2-1
TGTGCCAGCGGCACAGGGTTTAAGGGGAGTGAGCAGTTCTTC
CASGTGFKGSEQFF
>TRBV9|TRBD2|NA|TRBJ2-3
TGTGCCAGCAGCGCTCGACTAGCGGGGACTAGCACAGATACGCAGTATTTT
CASSARLAGTSTDTQYF
>TRBV12-3/TRBV12-4|TRBD1|many|TRBJ2-5
TGTGCCAGCAGTTTAACGTTGGGGGGGACAGGGGGCTTAGGGGAGACCCAGTACTTC
CASSLTLGGTGGLGETQYF
>TRBV7-8|NA|many|TRBJ2-7
TGTGCCAGCAGCCTCGCTTGGGGTGGGGCTTCTCTTGTCGAGCAGTACTTC
CASSLAWGGASLVEQYF
>TRBV12-3/TRBV12-4|NA|many|TRBJ2-7
TGTGCCAGCAGCCTCGGACAGCCCAACTCCTACGAGCAGTACTTC
CASSLGQPNSYEQYF
>TRBV7-9|TRBD2|many|TRBJ2-5
TGTGCCAGCGCCCCGTGGGAGGGCCCTAAAGAGACCCAGTACTTC
CASAPWEGPKETQYF
>TRBV20-1|NA|many|TRBJ2-7
TGCAGTGCTAGTGAAGGGACCGCCGGGTACGAGCAGTACTTC
CSASEGTAGYEQYF
>TRBV2|NA|many|TRBJ1-5
TGTGCCAGCAGTGAAGGTTGGTCAGGGAAGGTCAATCAGCCCCAGCATTTT
CASSEGWSGKVNQPQHF
>TRBV6-2/TRBV6-3|TRBD1|NA|TRBJ2-5
TGTGCCAGCAGTCGGGACAGGGACCAGACCCAGTACTTC
CASSRDRDQTQYF
>TRBV12-3/TRBV12-4|NA|many|TRBJ1-6
TGTGCCAGCAGACCCCCGACTGACTATAATTCACCCCTCCACTTT
CASRPPTDYNSPLHF
>TRBV20-1|NA|many|TRBJ2-3
TGCAGTGCTGAGGACTCGTTCGATACGCAGTATTTT
CSAEDSFDTQYF
>TRBV19|NA|NA|TRBJ2-6
TGTGCCAGTGCTGACGGGGGCGGCCCTGGGGCCAACGTCCTGACTTTC
CASADGGGPGANVLTF
>TRBV7-8|NA|many|TRBJ2-1
TGTGCCAGCAGCTTGGTCCGGACCTACAATGAGCAGTTCTTC
CASSLVRTYNEQFF
>TRBV12-5|NA|few|TRBJ2-2
TGTGCTAGTGGTTTGCTAACAACCGGGGAGCTGTTTTTT
CASGLLTTGELFF